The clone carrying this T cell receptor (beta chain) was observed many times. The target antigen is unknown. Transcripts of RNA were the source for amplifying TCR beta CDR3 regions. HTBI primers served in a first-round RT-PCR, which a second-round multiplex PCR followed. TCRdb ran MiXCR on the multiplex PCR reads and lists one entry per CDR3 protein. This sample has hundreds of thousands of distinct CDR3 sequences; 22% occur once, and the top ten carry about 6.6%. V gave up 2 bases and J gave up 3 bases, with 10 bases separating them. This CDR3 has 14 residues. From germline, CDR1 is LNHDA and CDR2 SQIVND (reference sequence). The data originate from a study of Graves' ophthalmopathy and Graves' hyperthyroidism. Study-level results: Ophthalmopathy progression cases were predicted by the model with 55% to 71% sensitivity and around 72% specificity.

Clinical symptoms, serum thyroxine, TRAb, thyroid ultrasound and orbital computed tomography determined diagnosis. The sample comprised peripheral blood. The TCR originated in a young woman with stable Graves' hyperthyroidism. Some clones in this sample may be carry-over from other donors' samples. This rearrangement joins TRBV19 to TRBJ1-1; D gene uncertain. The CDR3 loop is CASSISPADTEAFF. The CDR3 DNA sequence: TGTGCCAGTAGTATATCTCCGGCAGACACTGAAGCTTTCTTT.